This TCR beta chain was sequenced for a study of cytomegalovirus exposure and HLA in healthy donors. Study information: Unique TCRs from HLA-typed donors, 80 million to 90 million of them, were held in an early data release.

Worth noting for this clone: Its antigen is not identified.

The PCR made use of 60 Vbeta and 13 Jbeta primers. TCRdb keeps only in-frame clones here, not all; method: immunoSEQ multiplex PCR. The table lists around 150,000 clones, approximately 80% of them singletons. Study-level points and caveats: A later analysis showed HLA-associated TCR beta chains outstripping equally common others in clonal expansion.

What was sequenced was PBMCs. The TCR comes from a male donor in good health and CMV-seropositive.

CDR3 loop: CAWSGGTSGYYEQYF. The CDR3 nucleotides read TGTGCCTGGAGTGGGGGGACTAGCGGTTACTACGAGCAGTACTTC. The chain links TRBV30 to TRBJ2-7, with 11 positions matching TRBD2. The germline V gene has CDR1 GTSNPN and CDR2 SVGIG (reference sequence). The CDR3 runs to 15 residues. The junction had 5 bases not matched to a gene; V was cut back by 1 base and J by 3 bases.